This is a list of T cell receptor beta chains from one sample in a study of regulatory dendritic cells for organ transplantation. TCRdb keeps only in-frame clones here, not all; method: immunoSEQ multiplex PCR. The sample holds around 5,000 clones; 55% to 65% are singletons and the top ten take over 9.5%. Sample: memory CD8+ T cells from blood. The receptors come from a human donor in good health. CDR3s include the opening cysteine and the closing phenylalanine or tryptophan. A D gene is named only where the DNA matches it firmly. Clone sizes are given selectively: once, few, many, or a class where the clone is expanded.

d_gene: -; abundance: -; j_gene: TRBJ1-4; v_gene: TRBV15; CDR3aa: CATKAAATNEKLFF; CDR3nt: TGTGCCACCAAGGCGGCAGCAACTAATGAAAAACTGTTTTTT
d_gene: -; abundance: -; j_gene: TRBJ2-6; v_gene: TRBV6-1; CDR3aa: CASSDGNSGANVLTF; CDR3nt: TGTGCCAGCAGTGATGGCAACTCTGGGGCCAACGTCCTGACTTTC
d_gene: -; abundance: -; j_gene: TRBJ1-1; v_gene: TRBV7-9; CDR3aa: CASSLDQTGTEAFF; CDR3nt: TGTGCCAGCAGCTTAGACCAGACGGGCACTGAAGCTTTCTTT
d_gene: TRBD2; abundance: -; j_gene: TRBJ2-2; v_gene: TRBV9; CDR3aa: CASNPSGGNTGELFF; CDR3nt: TGTGCCAGCAACCCTAGCGGGGGGAACACCGGGGAGCTGTTTTTT
d_gene: TRBD1; abundance: -; j_gene: TRBJ2-3; v_gene: TRBV5-6; CDR3aa: CASRSGTGGRTDTQYF; CDR3nt: TGTGCCAGCAGATCAGGGACAGGGGGTAGGACAGATACGCAGTATTTT
d_gene: -; abundance: -; j_gene: TRBJ1-4; v_gene: TRBV14; CDR3aa: CASSTTGGARVSEKLFF; CDR3nt: TGTGCCAGCAGCACTACCGGAGGGGCCAGGGTGAGTGAAAAACTGTTTTTT
d_gene: TRBD1; abundance: medium-sized; j_gene: TRBJ1-5; v_gene: TRBV6-1; CDR3aa: CASSEAMTGHNQPQHF; CDR3nt: TGTGCCAGCAGTGAAGCGATGACAGGGCACAATCAGCCCCAGCATTTT
d_gene: TRBD2; abundance: -; j_gene: TRBJ2-3; v_gene: TRBV9; CDR3aa: CASSATSGGTDTQYF; CDR3nt: TGTGCCAGCAGCGCGACTAGCGGGGGCACAGATACGCAGTATTTT
d_gene: -; abundance: -; j_gene: TRBJ1-2; v_gene: TRBV7-1; CDR3aa: CASSPLGTSYGYTF; CDR3nt: TGTGCCAGCAGCCCCCTCGGGACAAGCTATGGCTACACCTTC
d_gene: TRBD1; abundance: once; j_gene: TRBJ2-1; v_gene: TRBV28; CDR3aa: CASSLPGTGRFYNEQFF; CDR3nt: TGTGCCAGCAGTTTACCCGGGACAGGGAGGTTTTACAATGAGCAGTTCTTC
d_gene: -; abundance: few; j_gene: TRBJ2-6; v_gene: TRBV27; CDR3aa: CASSIHSSGANVLTF; CDR3nt: TGTGCCAGCAGTATTCACAGCTCTGGGGCCAACGTCCTGACTTTC
d_gene: TRBD1; abundance: few; j_gene: TRBJ2-2; v_gene: TRBV5-1; CDR3aa: CASTVSGTGGRGGELFF; CDR3nt: TGCGCCAGCACCGTATCCGGGACAGGGGGTCGTGGCGGGGAGCTGTTTTTT
d_gene: -; abundance: -; j_gene: TRBJ2-1; v_gene: TRBV29-1; CDR3aa: CSVLRGDGYNEQFF; CDR3nt: TGCAGCGTTCTTCGCGGGGACGGATACAATGAGCAGTTCTTC
d_gene: TRBD2; abundance: -; j_gene: TRBJ2-5; v_gene: TRBV19; CDR3aa: CASSISYGRDKETQYF; CDR3nt: TGTGCCAGTAGTATCTCTTACGGGAGGGATAAAGAGACCCAGTACTTC
d_gene: TRBD1; abundance: -; j_gene: TRBJ2-1; v_gene: TRBV4-2; CDR3aa: CASSQDNRGTDEQFF; CDR3nt: TGTGCCAGCAGCCAAGATAACAGGGGGACCGATGAGCAGTTCTTC
d_gene: TRBD1; abundance: -; j_gene: TRBJ2-7; v_gene: TRBV19; CDR3aa: CASSMDRDSLYEQYF; CDR3nt: TGTGCCAGTAGTATGGACCGGGACAGTCTCTACGAGCAGTACTTC
d_gene: TRBD2; abundance: -; j_gene: TRBJ2-7; v_gene: TRBV10-2; CDR3aa: CASCEGLAAHSYEQYF; CDR3nt: TGCGCCAGCTGTGAGGGACTAGCGGCTCACTCCTACGAGCAGTACTTC
d_gene: -; abundance: -; j_gene: TRBJ2-2; v_gene: TRBV15; CDR3aa: CATVGQAGELFF; CDR3nt: TGTGCCACCGTGGGGCAGGCCGGGGAGCTGTTTTTT
d_gene: -; abundance: -; j_gene: TRBJ2-3; v_gene: TRBV19; CDR3aa: CASSTYRALTDTQYF; CDR3nt: TGTGCCAGTAGTACCTACAGGGCCCTCACAGATACGCAGTATTTT
d_gene: -; abundance: -; j_gene: TRBJ1-1; v_gene: TRBV5-5; CDR3aa: CASSLDPRNTEAFF; CDR3nt: TGTGCCAGCAGCTTGGATCCCAGGAACACTGAAGCTTTCTTT
d_gene: TRBD1; abundance: -; j_gene: TRBJ2-1; v_gene: TRBV7-9; CDR3aa: CASSSAGQGRNEQFF; CDR3nt: TGTGCCAGCAGCTCCGCTGGACAGGGACGAAATGAGCAGTTCTTC
d_gene: -; abundance: -; j_gene: TRBJ2-3; v_gene: TRBV4-3; CDR3aa: CASSPRPQGETDTQYF; CDR3nt: TGCGCCAGCAGCCCCCGTCCACAGGGAGAAACAGATACGCAGTATTTT
d_gene: -; abundance: -; j_gene: TRBJ2-6; v_gene: TRBV6-1; CDR3aa: CASSEGQSGANVLTF; CDR3nt: TGTGCCAGCAGTGAAGGACAATCTGGGGCCAACGTCCTGACTTTC
d_gene: -; abundance: -; j_gene: TRBJ2-7; v_gene: TRBV7-8; CDR3aa: CASSWGRPSSGREQYF; CDR3nt: TGTGCCAGCAGCTGGGGGAGACCCTCTTCCGGGAGAGAGCAGTACTTC
d_gene: -; abundance: -; j_gene: TRBJ2-7; v_gene: TRBV2; CDR3aa: CASMGTTVGDEQYF; CDR3nt: TGTGCCAGCATGGGGACAACAGTAGGTGACGAGCAGTACTTC
d_gene: -; abundance: -; j_gene: TRBJ1-1; v_gene: TRBV28; CDR3aa: CASRGNLNTEAFF; CDR3nt: TGTGCCAGCAGGGGCAACCTGAACACTGAAGCTTTCTTT
d_gene: -; abundance: -; j_gene: TRBJ1-1; v_gene: TRBV4-1; CDR3aa: CASSQWGGDEAFF; CDR3nt: TGCGCCAGCAGCCAATGGGGAGGGGATGAAGCTTTCTTT
d_gene: TRBD2; abundance: -; j_gene: TRBJ2-5; v_gene: TRBV13; CDR3aa: CASSLTSGDFQETQYF; CDR3nt: TGTGCCAGCAGCCTGACTAGCGGGGACTTCCAAGAGACCCAGTACTTC
d_gene: TRBD1; abundance: -; j_gene: TRBJ1-2; v_gene: TRBV9; CDR3aa: CASSDNTGVANCGYTF; CDR3nt: TGTGCCAGCAGCGATAATACAGGGGTCGCTAACTGTGGCTACACCTTC
d_gene: TRBD1; abundance: -; j_gene: TRBJ2-1; v_gene: TRBV5-6; CDR3aa: CASSSGQGRHEQFF; CDR3nt: TGTGCCAGCAGCTCTGGACAGGGGAGGCATGAGCAGTTCTTC
d_gene: TRBD1; abundance: -; j_gene: TRBJ1-2; v_gene: TRBV2; CDR3aa: CASSRPGTGSHGYTF; CDR3nt: TGTGCCAGCAGCCGTCCCGGGACAGGGTCCCATGGCTACACCTTC
d_gene: TRBD1; abundance: -; j_gene: TRBJ1-1; v_gene: TRBV19; CDR3aa: CASSGTGEVNTEAFF; CDR3nt: TGTGCCAGTAGTGGGACAGGGGAGGTGAACACTGAAGCTTTCTTT
d_gene: -; abundance: few; j_gene: TRBJ1-2; v_gene: TRBV29-1; CDR3aa: CSVGSPGRGDYGYTF; CDR3nt: TGCAGCGTTGGGTCCCCTGGCAGGGGTGACTATGGCTACACCTTC
d_gene: TRBD1; abundance: medium-sized; j_gene: TRBJ1-2; v_gene: TRBV4-1; CDR3aa: CASSQNPGGLYGYTF; CDR3nt: TGCGCCAGCAGCCAGAACCCAGGGGGCCTCTACGGCTACACCTTC
d_gene: -; abundance: -; j_gene: TRBJ2-1; v_gene: TRBV21-1; CDR3aa: CASSSPGPYRVQFF; CDR3nt: TGTGCCAGCAGCTCCCCGGGGCCCTACAGGGTTCAGTTCTTC